These 5 T cell receptor beta chains were sequenced from one sample in a study of tumor-infiltrating lymphocytes in primary liver carcinoma. From 400 to 550 ng total RNA, TCR beta cDNA was generated with a primer in the constant region. Employing slightly modified ARM-PCR, three nested multiplex PCR rounds were run, and these gave rise to the TCR beta libraries. Rounds one and two of PCR, each of 10 to 11 cycles, were primed with TRBV1-TRBV30 forward primers and a C-beta reverse primer. TCRdb reprocessed the multiplex PCR reads with MiXCR, giving one entry per CDR3 protein. The top ten hold roughly three fifths of the sample, which has 55,000 to 70,000 distinct CDR3 sequences, 60% to 85% seen once. It was from about 19-30 mg of unsorted bulk tissue that RNA and DNA were co-extracted. The source material was liver tumor tissue from sampling region 2. This sample's subset: tumor region T2, inferior pole. The receptors shown here come from a man aged 40-49 years with primary liver carcinoma and hepatitis B virus infection.

Note on this clonotype: A much larger clone differs by one base, so this may be a read error. V is TRBV29-1 and J is TRBJ2-5; no clear D. Trimming removed 1 base at V and 1 base at J, with 13 bases between. The germline gives CDR1 SQVTM, CDR2 ANQGSEA. The CDR3 is 15 residues long. The CDR3 loop reads CSVEGAGHFQETQYF. The CDR3 DNA reads as TGCAGCGTTGAAGGAGCCGGGCACTTCCAAGAGACCCAGTACTTC.

This clonotype appeared once. One junction end disagrees with the germline gene, perhaps due to a read error. CDR3 region: CTSKPSTDPQYF. The CDR3 DNA sequence: TGTACCAGCAAGCCCAGCACAGATCCGCAGTATTTT. The rearrangement links TRBV6-1 to TRBJ2-3; D is uncertain. Germline V CDR1 and CDR2: MNHNS, SASEGT. The CDR3 has 12 residues.

This clonotype has more than one count but fewer than ten. A junction end diverges from the germline sequence, so it may reflect a read error. This chain uses TRBV6-6 with TRBJ2-4; possibly TRBD2 for D (6 bases). This CDR3 spans 14 amino acids. Germline V lookup: CDR1 MNHNY, CDR2 SVGAGI (reference sequence). CDR3 protein: CVSNPDTSRNIQYF. For the CDR3, the DNA is TGTGTCAGCAACCCCGATACTAGCAGGAACATTCAGTACTTC.

This clonotype was counted ten times or more. This chain connects TRBV10-3 to TRBJ2-3; tentatively, D is TRBD2 (6 bases). Trimming removed 0 bases from V and 3 bases from J, with 10 bases in between. The germline gives CDR1 ENHRY, CDR2 SYGVKD. The CDR3 totals 15 residues. CDR3 in DNA: TGTGCCATCAGTGAGTCGGGGGGAAGGACAGATACGCAGTATTTT. The encoded protein is CAISESGGRTDTQYF.

For this clonotype: Given a much more abundant clone one base away, this may be a read error. This chain uses TRBV5-5 with TRBJ2-7, with TRBD1 matching over 8 bases. Germline assignment: CDR1 SGHKS and CDR2 YYEKEE (reference sequence). The CDR3 covers 15 residues. The CDR3 spells CTSSHRTGQSDEQYF. CDR3 nucleotide sequence: TGTACCAGCAGCCATCGGACAGGGCAGTCGGACGAGCAGTACTTC.